These 26 T cell receptor beta chains were sequenced from one sample in a study of tumor and adjacent non-tumor tissue in lung cancer. RNA was extracted from bulk tissue without any cell sorting. This non-tumor lung sample came from over 3 cm beyond the tumor edge. A modified ARM-PCR protocol with three rounds of nested PCR amplified TCRbeta. Each CDR3 protein gets one entry after TCRdb re-called the multiplex PCR reads with MiXCR. The data show about 86,000 distinct CDR3 sequences, about 77% seen once. Sequences were obtained from distant non-tumor lung tissue. These receptors originate from a woman aged 45-65 years with non-small cell lung cancer.

This clonotype has a handful of counts. The V gene is TRBV24-1, the J gene TRBJ2-3; D is unclear. Trimming cost V 3 bases and J 5 bases, with 8 bases left between them. Germline-derived CDR1 and CDR2 are KGHDR and SFDVKD. The CDR3 is 13 residues long. CDR3 sequence (DNA): TGTGCCACCAGTGATGGCTTTGTAGATACGCAGTATTTT. Translating gives CATSDGFVDTQYF.

With regard to this clonotype: One end of the junction varies from germline; a read error may be responsible. The chain uses TRBV6-6 and TRBJ2-5; D may be TRBD2 (5 bases). The J call may be mistaken, given a closer DNA end match to TRBJ2-1. The CDR3 totals 15 residues. Germline CDR1 and CDR2: MNHNY and SVGAGI (reference sequence). This CDR3 is CANSSPDPAGETQFF. The CDR3 DNA reads TGTGCCAACAGTTCCCCGGACCCAGCTGGGGAGACCCAGTTCTTC.

The chain has TRBV6-5 and TRBJ1-4; D not certain. V was pared by 6 bases and J by 3 bases, with 20 bases between. Germline loops: CDR1 MNHEY, CDR2 SVGAGI. This CDR3 region has 17 residues. The CDR3 DNA is TGTGCCAGCAGCTATCTTAATTCAGGAGGCTCTAATGAAAAACTGTTTTTT. Protein: CASSYLNSGGSNEKLFF.

The chain has TRBV7-6 and TRBJ2-2, with D uncertain. CDR3 length equals 14 residues. Germline V gene sequence: CDR1 SGHVS, CDR2 FNYEAQ. The germline V and J ends were trimmed by 5 bases and 3 bases, with 10 bases remaining between them. The CDR3 DNA is TGTGCCAGCAGCGCGCTCGCAGACACCGGGGAGCTGTTTTTT. Translation: CASSALADTGELFF.

Remarks on this clonotype: One end of the junction varies from germline; a read error may be responsible. The J gene is TRBJ2-3, the V gene TRBV4-2; the D is unclear. Germline CDR1 reads LGHNA; CDR2 reads YNFKEQ. The CDR3 contains 14 residues. CDR3 amino acids: CAISNQSSTDTQYF. DNA of the CDR3: TGTGCCATCAGCAATCAGAGTAGCACAGATACGCAGTATTTT.

This clonotype was counted many times. A read error may be the cause here, since a much bigger clone is one base away. CDR3 DNA: TGTGCCAGCCTACTTAGGGGAGCCGCTGAAGCTTTCTTT. Translating gives CASLLRGAAEAFF. V gene TRBV12-3 or TRBV12-4 combines with J gene TRBJ1-1; D is perhaps TRBD1 (5 bases). The germline V and J ends were trimmed by 8 bases and 6 bases, with 16 bases remaining between them. The CDR3 spans 13 residues.

Notes on this clonotype: A clone one base away is much larger, so this may be a read error. V gene TRBV20-1 combines with J gene TRBJ2-7; TRBD2 matches 10 bases. The CDR3 runs to 14 residues. The V segment lost 1 base and the J segment 3 bases; nucleotides outside the gene matches: 3. CDR1 DFQATT and CDR2 SNEGSKA come from the germline V gene (reference sequence). The DNA of the CDR3 is TGCAGTGCTAGAGCAGCGGGAGGGTACTACGAGCAGTACTTC. Protein: CSARAAGGYYEQYF.

V is TRBV6-1 and J is TRBJ2-1; a possible D gene is TRBD2 (7 bases). The V end lost 7 bases, the J end lost 7 bases, and 20 bases lay between the germline ends. Germline-derived CDR1 and CDR2 are MNHNS and SASEGT. The CDR3 is made up of 15 amino acids. The CDR3 protein is CASNGGGAPYNEQFF. In DNA form, the CDR3 reads TGTGCCAGCAATGGGGGGGGGGCCCCTTATAATGAGCAGTTCTTC.

A single count supports this clonotype. This likely comes from a read error, as the CDR3 has no conserved phenylalanine or tryptophan at its end. The rearrangement joins TRBV10-3 to TRBJ2-1; TRBD1 is a possible D gene (5 bases). The CDR3 sequence is 15 residues long. Per germline, CDR1 ENHRY and CDR2 SYGVKD. The chain's CDR3 is CAISEGDRSYYEQFL. In DNA form, the CDR3 reads TGTGCCATCAGTGAAGGGGATCGCTCCTACTATGAGCAGTTCCTC.

As to this clonotype: The junction departs from the called germline gene at one end, perhaps through a read error. The chain carries TRBV24-1 and TRBJ2-2, with D perhaps matching TRBD2 (5 bases). Germline loops: CDR1 KGHDR, CDR2 SFDVKD. The CDR3 sequence is 16 residues long. As DNA, the CDR3 is TGTGCCACCAGTGATTTGCCCCCGGCGAACACCGGGGAGCTATCTTTT. As protein: CATSDLPPANTGELSF.

About this clonotype itself: The CDR3 does not end in the conserved phenylalanine or tryptophan, so this is likely a read error. The V call is TRBV20-1, the J call TRBJ2-7, with TRBD2 matching 7 bases. This CDR3 spans 15 amino acids. V lost 8 bases and J lost 3; bases outside the gene matches: 16. Germline CDR1 DFQATT, CDR2 SNEGSKA (reference sequence). The chain's CDR3 is CSTMGGRSHYYEQYL. In DNA, the CDR3 is TGCAGTACTATGGGAGGGAGGTCTCACTACTACGAGCAGTACTTA.

V and J are TRBV6-1 and TRBJ1-2; possible D gene TRBD1, 5 bases. The CDR3 is 14 amino acids. Germline CDR1 reads MNHNS; CDR2 reads SASEGT. Between the trimmed V and J ends, which lost 6 bases and 6 bases, there was a span of 17 bases. CDR3 DNA sequence: TGTGCCAGCAGGGGCAGGGCCAAGGTTGATGGCTACACCTTC. Translating it yields CASRGRAKVDGYTF.

Note on this clonotype: One end of the junction does not line up with germline, which may come from a read error. J is TRBJ2-1 and V is TRBV6-5; a weak D match, TRBD1 (6 bases). CDR3 length equals 14 residues. Germline V lookup: CDR1 MNHEY, CDR2 SVGAGI. The CDR3 DNA follows: TGTGCCAGCAGATTAGGGACAACCTACAATGATCAGTTCTTC. Translation gives CASRLGTTYNDQFF.

This clonotype was picked up a small number of times. A read error may explain this, as a much larger clone is one base away. This rearrangement joins TRBV28 to TRBJ2-7, with 7 nucleotides matching TRBD1. This CDR3 is 15 amino acids long. J was trimmed by 3 bases and V by 6 bases; bases with no gene match: 11. Germline values: CDR1 MDHEN, CDR2 SYDVKM. CDR3 nucleotides: TGTGCCAGCAGAATTACACGACAGGGCATCTACGAGCAGTACTTC. Residues: CASRITRQGIYEQYF.

This clonotype was seen ten or more times. The rearrangement links TRBV12-5 to TRBJ2-3, with 9 bases identical to TRBD1. This CDR3 has 15 amino acids. V lost 7 bases, J lost 2 bases, and 7 bases stayed unmatched. From germline, CDR1 is LGHNT and CDR2 FRNRAP. In nucleotides, the CDR3 is TGTGCTAGTGCCCCGGACAGGGGCCTCACAGATACGCAGTATTTT. It codes for CASAPDRGLTDTQYF.

This clonotype was observed a single time. Compared with germline, one end of the junction differs, possibly owing to a read error. V gene TRBV7-8 combines with J gene TRBJ2-2; possibly TRBD1 or TRBD2 for D (5 bases each). The CDR3 contains 18 residues. The V gene's germline CDR1 is SGHVS and CDR2 FQNEAQ. The CDR3 DNA sequence: TGTGCCAGCAACTTCCATCGCTCAGGGAAGGTGTCGGCCGGGGAACTGTTTTTT. It is translated as CASNFHRSGKVSAGELFF.

Note on this clonotype: The conserved closing phenylalanine or tryptophan is absent in this CDR3, likely reflecting a read error. The limits of the CDR3 on the DNA are not certain, so only TCRdb's listed CDR3 is given. CDR3 sequence reads: CASSGGNEQYL. The chain employs TRBV10-2 and TRBJ2-7. Germline V gene lookup returns CDR1 WSHSY and CDR2 SAAADI. Both ends counted, the CDR3 spans 11 residues.

Turning to this clonotype: The CDR3 end shows no conserved phenylalanine or tryptophan, and so a read error is likely. This chain uses TRBV5-1 with TRBJ2-3; perhaps TRBD1 as D (5 bases). Germline lookup yields CDR1 SGHRS and CDR2 YFSETQ. The CDR3 extends over 13 amino acids. The ends were cut back, 6 bases at V and 2 bases at J, with 10 bases in the middle. The CDR3 here is CASNIGHTDTQYL. As DNA, the CDR3 is TGCGCCAGCAACATTGGACACACAGATACGCAGTATTTA.

This clonotype was seen a single time. This sequence joins TRBV6-6 and TRBJ1-1, with 7 bases aligning to TRBD1. V dropped 10 bases and J dropped 1; count of bases not matched to a gene: 12. The CDR3 extends over 15 amino acids. Germline-derived CDR1 and CDR2 are MNHNY and SVGAGI (reference sequence). CDR3 nucleotides: TGTGCCAACAGCGAGAATGGGACAGAGAACACTGAAGCTTTCTTT. Residues: CANSENGTENTEAFF.

As to this clonotype: A junction end diverges from the germline sequence, so it may reflect a read error. The chain employs TRBV28 and TRBJ2-7, with D perhaps TRBD1 (5 bases). CDR1 is MDHEN, CDR2 SYDVKM, per germline. This CDR3 has 13 amino acids. The CDR3 DNA reads as TGTGCCAACTTTAGGCAGGGCACCTACGAGCCGTACTTC. Translation: CANFRQGTYEPYF.

Concerning this clonotype itself: Possible read error: a much larger clone is one base away. The chain recombines TRBV4-2 with TRBJ2-5; D is uncertain. The CDR3 runs 15 residues. Germline V gives CDR1 LGHNA, CDR2 YNFKEQ. V lost 2 bases and J 3 bases, leaving 13 bases between the germline ends. The CDR3 DNA follows: TGTGCCAGCAGCCAATACCGGCGCGACAAAGAGACCCAGTACTTC. It encodes CASSQYRRDKETQYF.

Concerning this clonotype itself: Because it lacks the conserved phenylalanine or tryptophan at the end, this CDR3 is likely a read error. The chain combines TRBV12-3 or TRBV12-4 with TRBJ2-5, with D maybe TRBD1 (5 bases). There are 13 residues in the CDR3. V lost 6 bases and J 4 bases, leaving 12 bases between the germline ends. CDR3 protein: CASRGPKAETQYY. The CDR3, as DNA: TGTGCCAGCAGGGGGCCCAAGGCAGAGACCCAGTACTAT.

The CDR3 loop reads CASSLDGKTGSDQPQHF. The CDR3 DNA reads as TGTGCCAGCAGCTTAGATGGTAAGACAGGGTCGGATCAGCCCCAGCATTTT. The chain joins TRBV11-2 to TRBJ1-5, with 7 bases matching TRBD1. This CDR3 spans 17 amino acids. Trimming took 0 bases from V and 5 from J; bases not matched to a gene: 10. Per germline, CDR1 SGHAT and CDR2 FQNNGV.

This clonotype has a handful of counts. An end of the junction does not agree with germline; a read error may underlie this. The chain carries TRBV28 and TRBJ2-2; the D call may be TRBD1 or TRBD2 (5 bases each). There are 14 residues in the CDR3. Looked up from germline, CDR1 is MDHEN and CDR2 is SYDVKM. The CDR3 DNA sequence: TGTGTCAGCAGCTTGGGGACCTACACCGGGGAGCTGTTTTTT. It encodes CVSSLGTYTGELFF.

Concerning this clonotype itself: One end of the junction fails to match germline, which may point to a read error. This chain joins TRBV6-5 and TRBJ2-7; 7 bases map to TRBD1. The CDR3 loop spans 14 amino acids. Germline loops: CDR1 MNHEY, CDR2 SVGAGI. The CDR3, as DNA: TGTCCCAGCACCCGACAGGGTTTCACCTACGAGCAGTACTTC. Protein sequence: CPSTRQGFTYEQYF.

Of note for this clonotype: One end of the junction is discordant with germline, which a read error may explain. The V call is TRBV6-5, the J call TRBJ1-2; D not certain. Germline CDR1 reads MNHEY; CDR2 reads SVGAGI. The CDR3 spans 12 residues. The CDR3 sequence: CVSSTLSYGYTF. The DNA for the CDR3 is TGTGTCAGCTCCACCCTGAGTTATGGCTACACCTTC.